This T cell receptor beta chain stems from a study of T cells after yellow fever vaccination. Study summary: SMART-Seq v4 Ultra Low Input served to prepare low-cell-number fractions. Study-wide findings and caveats: Re-detected after boosting: most primary clones, about 96% of CD4 and roughly 88% of CD8.

Trimming cost V 6 bases and J 8 bases; bases outside gene matches: 13. There are 15 residues in the CDR3. Germline assignment: CDR1 SGHKS and CDR2 YYEKEE (reference sequence). This clonotype was observed a few times. Its specificity is unknown. A universal primer site and UMIs were added as TCR cDNA was made by 5'RACE template switching. TCRdb re-called the 5' RACE reads with MiXCR, one entry per CDR3 protein. This sample has about 430,000 distinct CDR3 sequences, with over 15% found just once. The TCR originated in a man aged 18 to 35 who received the YFV17D yellow fever vaccine. Source: PBMCs, taken before the yellow fever booster vaccination. The V gene is TRBV5-5, the J gene TRBJ1-4; 7 nucleotides match TRBD1. The CDR3 coding sequence is TGTGCCAGCACCCCCCGGGCGACAGGGAAAGAAAAACTGTTTTTT. It specifies CASTPRATGKEKLFF.